The source of this T cell receptor beta chain is a study of blood T cells in healthy people across ages. This clonotype was detected only once. Germline V gene lookup returns CDR1 MNHEY and CDR2 SMNVEV (reference sequence). The CDR3 length is 14 residues. Trimming left V 7 bases short and J 3 bases short, with 13 bases between. A sample-barcoded 5' primer and a J-beta primer mix were used in a second PCR of roughly 7 to 11 cycles. TCRdb re-derived calls from the 5' RACE reads in MiXCR, one entry per CDR3 protein. The sample comprises approximately 1.5 million distinct CDR3 sequences, about 42% of which are singletons, and around 4% rests with the top ten.

Sample: blood. J is TRBJ2-1 and V is TRBV27, with D perhaps TRBD2 (6 bases). The TCR comes from a woman aged 18-29 years in good health. CDR3 sequence (DNA): TGTGCCAGCACAGTCGCGGGGTTCTACAATGAGCAGTTCTTC. Its protein product is CASTVAGFYNEQFF.